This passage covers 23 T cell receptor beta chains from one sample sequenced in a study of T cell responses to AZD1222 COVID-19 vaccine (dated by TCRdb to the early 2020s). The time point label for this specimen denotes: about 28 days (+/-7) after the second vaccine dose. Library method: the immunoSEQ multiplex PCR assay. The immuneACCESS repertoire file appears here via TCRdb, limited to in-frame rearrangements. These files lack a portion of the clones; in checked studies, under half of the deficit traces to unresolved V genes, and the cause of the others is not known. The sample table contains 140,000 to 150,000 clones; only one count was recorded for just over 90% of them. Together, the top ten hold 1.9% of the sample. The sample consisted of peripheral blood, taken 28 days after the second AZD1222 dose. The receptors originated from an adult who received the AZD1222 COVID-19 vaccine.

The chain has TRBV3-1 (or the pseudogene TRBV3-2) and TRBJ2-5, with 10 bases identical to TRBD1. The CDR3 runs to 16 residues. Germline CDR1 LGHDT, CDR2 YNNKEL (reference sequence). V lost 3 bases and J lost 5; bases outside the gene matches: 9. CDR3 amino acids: CASSQSGGQGMETQYF. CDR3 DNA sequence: TGTGCCAGCAGCCAGAGCGGGGGACAGGGGATGGAGACCCAGTACTTC.

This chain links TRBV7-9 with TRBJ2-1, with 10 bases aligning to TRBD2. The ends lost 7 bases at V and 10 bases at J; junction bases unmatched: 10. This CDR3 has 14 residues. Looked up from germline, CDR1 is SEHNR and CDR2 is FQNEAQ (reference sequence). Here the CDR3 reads CASNKAGGPEEQFF. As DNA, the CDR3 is TGTGCCAGCAACAAAGCGGGAGGGCCGGAAGAGCAGTTCTTC.

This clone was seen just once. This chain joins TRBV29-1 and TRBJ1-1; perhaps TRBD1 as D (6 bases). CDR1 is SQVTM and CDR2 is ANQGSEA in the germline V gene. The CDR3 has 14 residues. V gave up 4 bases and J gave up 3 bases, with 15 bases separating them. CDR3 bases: TGCAGCGTTGTCGGCGGACAGTTTTACACTGAAGCTTTCTTT. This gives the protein CSVVGGQFYTEAFF.

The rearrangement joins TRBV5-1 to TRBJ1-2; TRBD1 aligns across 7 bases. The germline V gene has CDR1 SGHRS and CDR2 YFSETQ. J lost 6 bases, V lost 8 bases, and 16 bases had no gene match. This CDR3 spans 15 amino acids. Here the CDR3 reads CASHDREGAMDGYTF. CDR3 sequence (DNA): TGCGCCAGTCACGACAGGGAGGGGGCAATGGATGGCTACACCTTC.

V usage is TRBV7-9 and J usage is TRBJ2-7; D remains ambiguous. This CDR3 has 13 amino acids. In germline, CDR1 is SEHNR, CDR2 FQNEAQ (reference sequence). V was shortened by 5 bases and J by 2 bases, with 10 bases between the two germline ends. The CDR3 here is CASSLAGPYEQYF. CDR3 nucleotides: TGTGCCAGCAGCCTGGCAGGACCCTACGAGCAGTACTTC.

The CDR3 coding sequence is TGTGCCAGCAGCGTAGTTCAGGGCGGCGAGCAGTACTTC. Protein sequence: CASSVVQGGEQYF. The rearrangement links TRBV9 to TRBJ2-7; D might be TRBD1 (5 bases). V shed 0 bases and J shed 6 bases, with 10 bases lying between them. The germline V gene encodes CDR1 SGDLS and CDR2 YYNGEE. This CDR3 region has 13 residues.

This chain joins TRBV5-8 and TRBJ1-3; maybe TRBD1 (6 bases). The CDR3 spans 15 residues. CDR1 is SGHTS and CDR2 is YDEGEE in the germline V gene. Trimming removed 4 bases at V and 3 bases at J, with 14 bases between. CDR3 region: CASSVKQGVGNTIYF. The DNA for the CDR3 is TGTGCCAGCAGCGTGAAACAGGGAGTTGGAAACACCATATATTTT.

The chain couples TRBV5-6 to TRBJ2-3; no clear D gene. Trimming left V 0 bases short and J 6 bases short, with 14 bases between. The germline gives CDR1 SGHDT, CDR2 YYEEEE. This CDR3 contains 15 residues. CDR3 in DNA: TGTGCCAGCAGCTTGGCGGCGTCGCCGAGGGATACGCAGTATTTT. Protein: CASSLAASPRDTQYF. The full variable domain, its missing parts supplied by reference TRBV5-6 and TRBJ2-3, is DAGVTQSPTHLIKTRGQQVTLRCSPKSGHDTVSWYQQALGQGPQFIFQYYEEEERQRGNFPDRFSGHQFPNYSSELNVNALLLGDSALYLCASSLAASPRDTQYFGPGTRLTVL.

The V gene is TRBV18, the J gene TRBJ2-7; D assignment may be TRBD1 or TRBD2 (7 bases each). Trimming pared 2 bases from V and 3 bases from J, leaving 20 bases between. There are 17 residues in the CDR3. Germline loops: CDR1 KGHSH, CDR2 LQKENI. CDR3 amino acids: CASSPNPRQGGDYEQYF. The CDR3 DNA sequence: TGTGCCAGCTCACCAAATCCCAGACAGGGAGGGGACTACGAGCAGTACTTC.

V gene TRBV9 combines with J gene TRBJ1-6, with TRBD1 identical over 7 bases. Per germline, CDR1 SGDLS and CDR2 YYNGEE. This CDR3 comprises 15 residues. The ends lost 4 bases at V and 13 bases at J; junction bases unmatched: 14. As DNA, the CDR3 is TGTGCCAGCAGCTCCCCGGGACAGCCTGGAAGGCCCCTCCACTTT. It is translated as CASSSPGQPGRPLHF.

CDR3 loop: CASSFGLETQYF. CDR3 DNA: TGTGCCAGCAGCTTTGGGTTGGAGACCCAGTACTTC. The chain has TRBV7-9 and TRBJ2-5, with D hard to call. Trimming removed 3 bases at V and 5 bases at J, with 7 bases between. CDR3 length equals 12 residues. The germline V gene has CDR1 SEHNR and CDR2 FQNEAQ (reference sequence).

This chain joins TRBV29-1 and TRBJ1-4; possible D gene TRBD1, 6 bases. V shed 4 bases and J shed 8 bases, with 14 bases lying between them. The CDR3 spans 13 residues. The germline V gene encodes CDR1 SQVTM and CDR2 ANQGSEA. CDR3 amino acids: CSVVGGLGEKLFF. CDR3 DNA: TGCAGCGTTGTTGGGGGGCTAGGAGAAAAACTGTTTTTT.

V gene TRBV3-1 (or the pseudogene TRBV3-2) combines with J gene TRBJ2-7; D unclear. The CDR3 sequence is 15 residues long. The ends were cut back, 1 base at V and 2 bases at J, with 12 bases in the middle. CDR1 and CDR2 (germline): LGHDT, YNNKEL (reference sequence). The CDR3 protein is CASSQGVLRAYEQYF. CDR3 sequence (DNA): TGTGCCAGCAGCCAAGGTGTACTCCGGGCCTACGAGCAGTACTTC.

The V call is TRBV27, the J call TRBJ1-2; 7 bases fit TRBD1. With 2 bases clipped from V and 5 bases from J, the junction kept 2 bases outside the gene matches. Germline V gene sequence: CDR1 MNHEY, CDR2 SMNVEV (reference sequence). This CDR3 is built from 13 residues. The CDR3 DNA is TGTGCCAGCAGTTTAAAACAGGGGTATGGCTACACCTTC. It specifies CASSLKQGYGYTF.

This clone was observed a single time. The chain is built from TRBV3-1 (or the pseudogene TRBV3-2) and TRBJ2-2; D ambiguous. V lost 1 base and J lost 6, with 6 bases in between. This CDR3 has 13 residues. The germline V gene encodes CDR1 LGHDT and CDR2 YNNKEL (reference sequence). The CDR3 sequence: CASSQGVAGELFF. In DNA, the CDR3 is TGTGCCAGCAGCCAAGGGGTGGCCGGGGAGCTGTTTTTT.

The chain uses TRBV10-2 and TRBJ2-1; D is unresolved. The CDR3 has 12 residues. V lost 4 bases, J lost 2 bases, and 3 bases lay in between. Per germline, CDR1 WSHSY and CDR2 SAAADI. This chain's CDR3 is CASSGAYNEQFF. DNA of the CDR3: TGCGCCAGCAGTGGGGCCTACAATGAGCAGTTCTTC.

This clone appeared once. CDR3 DNA sequence: TGTGCCAGTAGTATACAGGGACGCACGCTCTGGACTGAAGCTTTCTTT. Translated, it gives CASSIQGRTLWTEAFF. The gene calls are TRBV19 and TRBJ1-1, with D possibly being TRBD1 (5 bases). The CDR3 runs to 16 residues. The V gene's germline CDR1 is LNHDA and CDR2 SQIVND (reference sequence). V was trimmed by 2 bases and J by 5 bases, leaving 18 bases between them.

This chain's CDR3 is CASTTGFYGYTF. The CDR3 nucleotides are TGTGCCAGCACCACAGGGTTTTATGGCTACACCTTC. The chain carries TRBV6-5 and TRBJ1-2; maybe TRBD1 (6 bases). Germline CDR1 is MNHEY and CDR2 is SVGAGI. This CDR3 comprises 12 residues. Between the trimmed V and J ends, which lost 7 bases and 5 bases, there was a span of 11 bases.

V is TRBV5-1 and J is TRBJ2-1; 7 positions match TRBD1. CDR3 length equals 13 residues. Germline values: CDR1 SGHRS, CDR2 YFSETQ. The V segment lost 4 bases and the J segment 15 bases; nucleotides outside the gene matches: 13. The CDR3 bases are TGCGCCAGCAGCAACCCCGATGACAGGGATGGGTTCTTC. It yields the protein CASSNPDDRDGFF.

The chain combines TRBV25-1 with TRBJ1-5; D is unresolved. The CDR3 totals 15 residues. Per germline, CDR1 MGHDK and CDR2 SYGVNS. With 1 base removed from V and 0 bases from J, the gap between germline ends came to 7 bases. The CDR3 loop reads CASSESIFSNQPQHF. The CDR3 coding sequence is TGTGCCAGCAGTGAATCCATCTTTAGCAATCAGCCCCAGCATTTT.

The CDR3 sequence is CAWSAGIGNNYGYTF. As DNA, the CDR3 is TGTGCCTGGAGTGCGGGGATTGGGAATAACTATGGCTACACCTTC. This chain connects TRBV30 to TRBJ1-2; D gene uncertain. The CDR3 runs 15 residues. Between the trimmed V and J ends, which lost 1 base and 1 base, there was a span of 13 bases. Germline CDR1 GTSNPN, CDR2 SVGIG (reference sequence).

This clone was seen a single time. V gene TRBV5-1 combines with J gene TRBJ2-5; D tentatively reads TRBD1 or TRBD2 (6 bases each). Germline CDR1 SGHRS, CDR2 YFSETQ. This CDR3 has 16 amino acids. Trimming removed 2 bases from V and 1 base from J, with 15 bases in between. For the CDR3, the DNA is TGCGCCAGCAGCTTAGGAGATAGGGGGGTCCAAGAGACCCAGTACTTC. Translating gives CASSLGDRGVQETQYF.

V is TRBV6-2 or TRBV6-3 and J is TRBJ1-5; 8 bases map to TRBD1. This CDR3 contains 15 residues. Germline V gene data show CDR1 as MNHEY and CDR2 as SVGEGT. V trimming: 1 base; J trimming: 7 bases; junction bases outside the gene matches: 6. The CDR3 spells CASSYFRGRGQPQHF. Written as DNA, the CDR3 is TGTGCCAGCAGTTACTTCAGGGGGCGCGGGCAGCCCCAGCATTTT.